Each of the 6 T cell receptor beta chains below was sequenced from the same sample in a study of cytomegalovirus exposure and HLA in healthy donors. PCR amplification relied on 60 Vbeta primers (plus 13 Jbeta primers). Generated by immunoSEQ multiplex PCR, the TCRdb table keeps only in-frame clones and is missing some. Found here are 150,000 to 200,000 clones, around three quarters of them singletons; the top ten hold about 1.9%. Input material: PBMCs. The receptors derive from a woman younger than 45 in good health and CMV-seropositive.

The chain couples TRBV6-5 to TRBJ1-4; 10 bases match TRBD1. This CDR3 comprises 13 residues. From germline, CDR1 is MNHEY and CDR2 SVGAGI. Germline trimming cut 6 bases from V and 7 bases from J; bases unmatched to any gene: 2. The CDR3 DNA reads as TGTGCCAGCAGAAGACAGGGGGCTGAAAAACTGTTTTTT. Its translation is CASRRQGAEKLFF.

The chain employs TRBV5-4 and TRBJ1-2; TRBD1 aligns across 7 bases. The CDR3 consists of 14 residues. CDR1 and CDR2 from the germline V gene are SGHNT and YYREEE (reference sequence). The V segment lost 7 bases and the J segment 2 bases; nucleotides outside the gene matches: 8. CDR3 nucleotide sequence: TGTGCCAGCGGGATAACGGGACAGAACTATGGCTACACCTTC. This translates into CASGITGQNYGYTF.

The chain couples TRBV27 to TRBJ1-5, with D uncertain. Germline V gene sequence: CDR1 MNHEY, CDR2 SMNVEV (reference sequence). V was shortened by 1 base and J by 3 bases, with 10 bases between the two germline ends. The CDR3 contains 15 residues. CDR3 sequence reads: CASSLFGRDNQPQHF. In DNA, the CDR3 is TGTGCCAGCAGTTTATTCGGGCGGGACAATCAGCCCCAGCATTTT.

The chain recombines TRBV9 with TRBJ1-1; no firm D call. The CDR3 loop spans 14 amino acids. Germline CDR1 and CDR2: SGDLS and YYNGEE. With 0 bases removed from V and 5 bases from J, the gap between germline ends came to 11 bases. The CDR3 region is CASSVVPTTTEAFF. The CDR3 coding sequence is TGTGCCAGCAGCGTAGTTCCCACAACAACTGAAGCTTTCTTT.

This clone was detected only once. CDR3 protein: CASSWGRNTEAFF. The DNA for the CDR3 is TGTGCCAGCAGCTGGGGGCGGAACACTGAAGCTTTCTTT. The chain combines TRBV7-8 with TRBJ1-1; D possibly corresponds to TRBD1 (6 bases). The ends were cut back, 4 bases at V and 1 base at J, with 7 bases in the middle. Germline values: CDR1 SGHVS, CDR2 FQNEAQ. The CDR3 totals 13 residues.

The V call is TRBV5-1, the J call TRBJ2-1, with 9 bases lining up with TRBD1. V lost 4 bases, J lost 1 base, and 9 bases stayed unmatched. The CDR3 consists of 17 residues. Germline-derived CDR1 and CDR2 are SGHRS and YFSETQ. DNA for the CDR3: TGCGCCAGCAGCACTGGGACAGGGCGATTTTCCTACAATGAGCAGTTCTTC. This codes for CASSTGTGRFSYNEQFF.